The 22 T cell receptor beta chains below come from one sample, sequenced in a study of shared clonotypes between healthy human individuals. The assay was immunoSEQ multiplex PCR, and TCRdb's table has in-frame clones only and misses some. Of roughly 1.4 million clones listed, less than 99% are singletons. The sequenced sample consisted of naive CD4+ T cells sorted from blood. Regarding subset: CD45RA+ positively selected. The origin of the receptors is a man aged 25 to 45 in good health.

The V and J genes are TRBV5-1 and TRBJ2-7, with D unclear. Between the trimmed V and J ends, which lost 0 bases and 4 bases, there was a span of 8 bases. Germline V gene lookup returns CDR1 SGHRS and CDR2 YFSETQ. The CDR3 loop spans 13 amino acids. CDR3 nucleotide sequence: TGCGCCAGCAGCTTGGAGGCCCCGTACGAGCAGTACTTC. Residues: CASSLEAPYEQYF.

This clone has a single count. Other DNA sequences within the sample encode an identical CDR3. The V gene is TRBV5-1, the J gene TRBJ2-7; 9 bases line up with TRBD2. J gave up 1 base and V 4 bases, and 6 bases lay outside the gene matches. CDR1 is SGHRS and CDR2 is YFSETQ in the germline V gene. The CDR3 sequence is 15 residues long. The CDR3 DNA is TGCGCCAGCAGCCTACTTAGCGGGAGTTCCTACGAGCAGTACTTC. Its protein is CASSLLSGSSYEQYF.

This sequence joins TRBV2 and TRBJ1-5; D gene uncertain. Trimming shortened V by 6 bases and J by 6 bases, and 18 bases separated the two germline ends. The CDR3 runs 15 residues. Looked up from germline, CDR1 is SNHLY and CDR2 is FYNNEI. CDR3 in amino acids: CASSTAQAETQPQHF. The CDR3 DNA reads TGTGCCAGCAGCACCGCCCAGGCCGAAACTCAGCCCCAGCATTTT.

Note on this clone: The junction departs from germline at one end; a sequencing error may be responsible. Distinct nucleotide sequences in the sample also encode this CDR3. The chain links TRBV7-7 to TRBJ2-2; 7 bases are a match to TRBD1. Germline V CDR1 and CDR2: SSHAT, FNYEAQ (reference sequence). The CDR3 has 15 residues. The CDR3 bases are TGTGCTAGCAGCTCGCGACAGGGGAACACCGGGGAGCTGTTTTTT. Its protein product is CASSSRQGNTGELFF.

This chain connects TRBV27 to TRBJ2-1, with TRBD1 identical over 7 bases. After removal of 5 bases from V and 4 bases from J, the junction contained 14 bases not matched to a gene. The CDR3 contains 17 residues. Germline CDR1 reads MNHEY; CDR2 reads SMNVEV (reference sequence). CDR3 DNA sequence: TGTGCCAGCAGTCGACGCAGGGACAGAACGACATACAATGAGCAGTTCTTC. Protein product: CASSRRRDRTTYNEQFF.

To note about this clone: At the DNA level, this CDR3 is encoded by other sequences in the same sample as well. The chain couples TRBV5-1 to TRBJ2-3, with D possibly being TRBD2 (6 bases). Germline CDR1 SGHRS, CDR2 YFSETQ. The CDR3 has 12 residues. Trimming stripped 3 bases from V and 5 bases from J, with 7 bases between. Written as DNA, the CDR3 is TGCGCCAGCAGCTGGGGGGTAGATACGCAGTATTTT. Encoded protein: CASSWGVDTQYF.

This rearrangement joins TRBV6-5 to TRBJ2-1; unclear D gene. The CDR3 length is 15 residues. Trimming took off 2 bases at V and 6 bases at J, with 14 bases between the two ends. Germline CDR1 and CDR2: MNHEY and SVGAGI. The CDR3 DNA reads TGTGCCAGCAGTTACCTCCCCGCGGATGGCAATGAGCAGTTCTTC. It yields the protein CASSYLPADGNEQFF.

In DNA, the CDR3 is TGTGCCAGCCCCGGATGGTATGGCTACACCTTC. It is translated as CASPGWYGYTF. The chain is built from TRBV21-1 and TRBJ1-2. TRBV21-1 is a listed pseudogene. CDR3 length equals 11 residues.

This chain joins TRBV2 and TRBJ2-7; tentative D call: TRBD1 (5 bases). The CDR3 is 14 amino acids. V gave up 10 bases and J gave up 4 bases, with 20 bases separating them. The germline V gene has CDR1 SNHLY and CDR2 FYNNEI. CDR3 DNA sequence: TGTGCCATAAGACCCCCGGGCAGGGAATACGAGCAGTACTTC. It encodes CAIRPPGREYEQYF.

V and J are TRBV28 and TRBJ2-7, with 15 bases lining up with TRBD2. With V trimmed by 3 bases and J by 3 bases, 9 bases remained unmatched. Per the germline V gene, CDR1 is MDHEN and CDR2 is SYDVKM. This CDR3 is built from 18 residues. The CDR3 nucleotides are TGTGCCAGCAGTTTCCCCGGGACTAGCGGGAGGAATTTCTACGAGCAGTACTTC. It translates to CASSFPGTSGRNFYEQYF.

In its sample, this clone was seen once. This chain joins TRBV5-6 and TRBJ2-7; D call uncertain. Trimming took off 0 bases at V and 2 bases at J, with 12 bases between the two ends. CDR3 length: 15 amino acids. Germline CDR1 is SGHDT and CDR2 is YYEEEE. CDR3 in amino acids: CASSLGAHPTYEQYF. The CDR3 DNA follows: TGTGCCAGCAGCTTGGGAGCTCACCCAACCTACGAGCAGTACTTC. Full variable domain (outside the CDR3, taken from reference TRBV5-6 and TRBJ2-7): DAGVTQSPTHLIKTRGQQVTLRCSPKSGHDTVSWYQQALGQGPQFIFQYYEEEERQRGNFPDRFSGHQFPNYSSELNVNALLLGDSALYLCASSLGAHPTYEQYFGPGTRLTVT.

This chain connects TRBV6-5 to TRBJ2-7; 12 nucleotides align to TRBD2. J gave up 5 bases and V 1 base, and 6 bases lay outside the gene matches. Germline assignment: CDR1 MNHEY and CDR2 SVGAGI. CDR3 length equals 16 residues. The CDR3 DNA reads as TGTGCCAGCAGTTACTTCGGACTAGCGGGAAACAACGAGCAGTACTTC. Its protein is CASSYFGLAGNNEQYF.

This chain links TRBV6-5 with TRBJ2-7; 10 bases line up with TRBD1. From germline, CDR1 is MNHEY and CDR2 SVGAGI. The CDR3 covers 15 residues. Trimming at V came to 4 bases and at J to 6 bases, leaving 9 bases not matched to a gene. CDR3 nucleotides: TGTGCCAGCAGTTCCCAACCGGGACAGGGGAGCGAGCAGTACTTC. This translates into CASSSQPGQGSEQYF.

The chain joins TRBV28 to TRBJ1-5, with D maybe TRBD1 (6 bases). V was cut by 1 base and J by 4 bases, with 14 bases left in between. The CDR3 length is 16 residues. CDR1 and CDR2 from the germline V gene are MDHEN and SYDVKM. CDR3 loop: CASSLSVVRGNQPQHF. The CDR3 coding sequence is TGTGCCAGCAGTTTATCAGTTGTCAGGGGTAATCAGCCCCAGCATTTT. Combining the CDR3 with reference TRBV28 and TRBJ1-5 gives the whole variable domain DVKVTQSSRYLVKRTGEKVFLECVQDMDHENMFWYRQDPGLGLRLIYFSYDVKMKEKGDIPEGYSVSREKKERFSLILESASTNQTSMYLCASSLSVVRGNQPQHFGDGTRLSIL.

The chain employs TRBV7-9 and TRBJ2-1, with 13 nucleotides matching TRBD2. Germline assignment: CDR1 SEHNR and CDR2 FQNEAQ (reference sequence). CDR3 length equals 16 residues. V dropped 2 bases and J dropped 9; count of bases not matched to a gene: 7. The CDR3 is CASSLRTSGSRLEQFF. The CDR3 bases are TGTGCCAGCAGCTTACGGACTAGCGGGAGCAGGCTTGAGCAGTTCTTC.

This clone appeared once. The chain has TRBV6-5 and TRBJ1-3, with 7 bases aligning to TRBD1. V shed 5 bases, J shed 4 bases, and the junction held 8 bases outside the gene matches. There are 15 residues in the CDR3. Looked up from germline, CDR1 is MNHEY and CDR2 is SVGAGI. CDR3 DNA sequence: TGTGCCAGCAGTCGACAGGGATCTGCCGGAAACACCATATATTTT. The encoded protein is CASSRQGSAGNTIYF.

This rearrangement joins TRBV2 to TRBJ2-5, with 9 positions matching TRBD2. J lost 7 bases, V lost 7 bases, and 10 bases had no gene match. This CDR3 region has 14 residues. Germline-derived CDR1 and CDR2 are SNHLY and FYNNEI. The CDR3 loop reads CASKRGRGEGTQYF. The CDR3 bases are TGTGCCAGCAAACGCGGGAGGGGAGAAGGGACCCAGTACTTC.

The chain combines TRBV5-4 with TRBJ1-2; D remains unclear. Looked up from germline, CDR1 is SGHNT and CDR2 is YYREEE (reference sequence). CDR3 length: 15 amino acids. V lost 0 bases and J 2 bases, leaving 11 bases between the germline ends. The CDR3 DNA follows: TGTGCCAGCAGCTTGGGGGTAGAGAAGAACTATGGCTACACCTTC. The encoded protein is CASSLGVEKNYGYTF.

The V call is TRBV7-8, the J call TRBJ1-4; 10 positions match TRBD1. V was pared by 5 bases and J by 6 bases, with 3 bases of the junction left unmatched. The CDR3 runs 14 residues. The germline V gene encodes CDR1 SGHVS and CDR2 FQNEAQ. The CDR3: CASSPDRGDEKLFF. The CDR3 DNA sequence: TGTGCCAGCAGCCCGGACAGGGGGGATGAAAAACTGTTTTTT. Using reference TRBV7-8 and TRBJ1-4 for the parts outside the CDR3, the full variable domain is GAGVSQSPRYKVAKRGQDVALRCDPISGHVSLFWYQQALGQGPEFLTYFQNEAQLDKSGLPSDRFFAERPEGSVSTLKIQRTQQEDSAVYLCASSPDRGDEKLFFGSGTQLSVL.

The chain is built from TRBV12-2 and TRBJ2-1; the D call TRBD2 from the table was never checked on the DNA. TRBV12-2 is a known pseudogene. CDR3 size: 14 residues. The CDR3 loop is CASRFLAGAYEQFF. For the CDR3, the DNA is TGTGCAAGTCGCTTTTTGGCGGGAGCGTATGAGCAGTTCTTC.

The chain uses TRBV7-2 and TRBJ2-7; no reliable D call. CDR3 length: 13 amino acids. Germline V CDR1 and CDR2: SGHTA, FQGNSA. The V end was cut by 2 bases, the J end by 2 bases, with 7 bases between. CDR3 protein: CASSLREPYEQYF. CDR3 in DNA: TGTGCCAGCAGCTTACGAGAACCCTACGAGCAGTACTTC.

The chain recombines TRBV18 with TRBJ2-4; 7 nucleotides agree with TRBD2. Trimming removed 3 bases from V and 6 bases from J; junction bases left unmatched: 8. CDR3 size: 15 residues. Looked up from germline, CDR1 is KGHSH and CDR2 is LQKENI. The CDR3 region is CASSPTGGRRNIQYF. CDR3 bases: TGTGCCAGCTCACCTACTGGCGGGAGAAGAAACATTCAGTACTTC.